The rows below give T cell receptor beta chains drawn from one sample of a study of T cell responses to AZD1222 COVID-19 vaccine. Only in-frame clones appear in the TCRdb table, and some are missing; sequencing was by immunoSEQ multiplex PCR. The sample lists 120,000 or so clones, approximately 90% occurring once. Source: peripheral blood, taken 28 days after the second AZD1222 dose. Receptors originate from an adult who received the AZD1222 COVID-19 vaccine. Both conserved end residues are part of each CDR3. Fields, in order: D gene, clone size, V gene, J gene, CDR3 DNA, CDR3 protein. D genes are given only for firm matches. Clone size, where shown, is once, few, many, or a class for clones that have expanded.

NA	NA	TRBV19	TRBJ1-1	TGTGCCAGTAGTATCAACGGAGTGAACACTGAAGCTTTCTTT	CASSINGVNTEAFF
TRBD1	once	TRBV6-2/TRBV6-3	TRBJ1-1	TGTGCCAGCAGCTATACAGGGGCGGGCACTGAAGCTTTCTTT	CASSYTGAGTEAFF
NA	once	TRBV7-2	TRBJ2-5	TGTGCCAGCAGCTCCGGAAATTATTTGACCCAAGAGACCCAGTACTTC	CASSSGNYLTQETQYF
TRBD1	few	TRBV9	TRBJ2-1	TGTGCCAGCGGGGACAGGGATTACAATGAGCAGTTCTTC	CASGDRDYNEQFF
NA	once	TRBV30	TRBJ2-7	TGTGCCTGGAGTCAGGGGTACGAGCAGTACTTC	CAWSQGYEQYF
NA	once	TRBV28	TRBJ2-5	TGTGCCAGCAGAGGAGGAGGGACAGATCCTCAAGAGACCCAGTACTTC	CASRGGGTDPQETQYF
NA	NA	TRBV3-1/TRBV3-2	TRBJ1-1	TGTGCCAGCAGCCAAGATAGCAGCTATTACACTGAAGCTTTCTTT	CASSQDSSYYTEAFF
NA	NA	TRBV5-1	TRBJ1-3	TGCGCCAGCAGCCCCAGGGTCCTGGCCTCTGGAAACACCATATATTTT	CASSPRVLASGNTIYF
TRBD1	NA	TRBV5-1	TRBJ1-3	TGCGCCAGCAGCCCGCAGGGGGACGGAAACACCATATATTTT	CASSPQGDGNTIYF
NA	NA	TRBV7-9	TRBJ1-1	TGTGCCAGCAGCGGTACAGGGCCCAACACTGAAGCTTTCTTT	CASSGTGPNTEAFF
TRBD1	NA	TRBV19	TRBJ2-7	TGTGCCAGTAGTATAGATCCCGGACAGGGAATTCCCTACGAGCAGTACTTC	CASSIDPGQGIPYEQYF
NA	NA	TRBV4-2	TRBJ2-3	TGTGCCAGCAGCCAAGATCCAGGAGGGGGCCTCGCAGATACGCAGTATTTT	CASSQDPGGGLADTQYF
NA	NA	TRBV11-3	TRBJ1-6	TGTGCCAGCAGCCTGGACGGGACTAAATCACCCCTCCACTTT	CASSLDGTKSPLHF
TRBD2	many	TRBV6-5	TRBJ2-7	TGTGCCAGCAGATTGGGACTAGCGGGAATCTACGAGCAGTACTTC	CASRLGLAGIYEQYF
NA	NA	TRBV2	TRBJ1-3	TGTGCCAGCAGTGAAACAGGGACTGGAAACACCATATATTTT	CASSETGTGNTIYF
NA	NA	TRBV4-1	TRBJ1-6	TGCGCCAGCAGCCAAGGGATGGGCCTCGGATATTCACCCCTCCACTTT	CASSQGMGLGYSPLHF
NA	NA	TRBV25-1	TRBJ1-1	TGTGCCAGCAGTGAATTTCTTGCGGGGTCCTCTACCTTT	CASSEFLAGSSTF
NA	once	TRBV5-1	TRBJ2-2	TGCGCCAGCAGGGAAGGACAACCCGGTGCCGGGGAGCTGTTTTTT	CASREGQPGAGELFF
TRBD1	NA	TRBV2	TRBJ2-7	TGTGCCAGCAGCCCATCGGGACAGGTTGCCTACGAGCAGTACTTC	CASSPSGQVAYEQYF
TRBD1	NA	TRBV28	TRBJ1-1	TGTGCCAGCAGTTCGGGACAGGGGATTATAGCTTTCTTT	CASSSGQGIIAFF
TRBD2	NA	TRBV27	TRBJ2-1	TGTGCCAGCAGAGCTGAGGGGGGACTAGCGGGAGCGACGGGCCATGAGCAGTTCTTC	CASRAEGGLAGATGHEQFF
TRBD1	NA	TRBV4-2	TRBJ2-7	TGTGCCAGCAGCCCATGGACAGGAGAAACCTACGAGCAGTACTTC	CASSPWTGETYEQYF
NA	NA	TRBV9	TRBJ1-1	TGTGCCAGCAGCGTAGGAAGTGGGAGACAGGAGAACACTGAAGCTTTCTTT	CASSVGSGRQENTEAFF
TRBD2	NA	TRBV10-3	TRBJ2-1	TGTGCCATCACGCCCAGACTAGCGGGGGACAATGAGCAGTTCTTC	CAITPRLAGDNEQFF
NA	NA	TRBV19	TRBJ1-6	TGTGCCAGTAGGAAAGGGGATGATAATTCACCCCTCCACTTT	CASRKGDDNSPLHF
TRBD2	few	TRBV7-3	TRBJ2-5	TGTGCCAGCAGCCCCTTAGCGGGGGGCCCAAAGCAAGAGACCCAGTACTTC	CASSPLAGGPKQETQYF